This TCR beta chain was observed in a study of T cells expressing NK-cell markers. Study as a whole: Sorted CD3+CD56+NKG2C+, CD3+CD56+NKG2C- and CD3+CD56-NKG2C+ T-cell subsets were beta-chain profiled. The eight sequenced donors comprised seven who were HCMV-seropositive and one who was seronegative.

The CDR3 length is 15 residues. Germline lookup yields CDR1 LGHDT and CDR2 YNNKEL (reference sequence). Study-wide results and caveats: Of the CD8+ T cells in about 6 donors, about 1.0-7.0% belonged to dominant NKG2C+ clonotypes. In a few donors, dominant clonotypes made up about 25-60.1% of CD3+CD56-NKG2C+ cells.

Using the 5' RACE reads, TCRdb records one entry per CDR3 protein without DNA. The sample spans about 370,000 distinct CDR3 sequences; the ten largest clones claim roughly 10%. Points on this clonotype: The antigen is unknown.

The J gene is TRBJ2-2, the V gene TRBV3-1; the TRBD1 assignment by TCRdb is unverifiable without DNA. Sample: blood T cells: a sorted CD56 or NKG2C T cell subset, CD4+ or CD8+ T cells, or bulk PBMC T cells (not recorded which). This receptor was taken from a woman aged 50 to 60 in good health. The CDR3 is CASSQAGGDIGELFF.